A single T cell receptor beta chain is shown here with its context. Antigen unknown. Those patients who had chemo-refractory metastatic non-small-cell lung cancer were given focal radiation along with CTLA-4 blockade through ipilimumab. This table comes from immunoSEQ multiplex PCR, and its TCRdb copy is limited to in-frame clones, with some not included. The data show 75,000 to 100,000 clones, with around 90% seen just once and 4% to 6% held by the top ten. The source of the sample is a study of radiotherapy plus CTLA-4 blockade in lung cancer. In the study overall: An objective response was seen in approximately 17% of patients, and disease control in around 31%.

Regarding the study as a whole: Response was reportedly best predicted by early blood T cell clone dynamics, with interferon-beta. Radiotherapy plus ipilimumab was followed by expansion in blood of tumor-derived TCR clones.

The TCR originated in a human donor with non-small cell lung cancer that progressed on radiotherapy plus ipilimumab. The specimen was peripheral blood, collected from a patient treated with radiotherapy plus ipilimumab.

The CDR3 DNA reads as TGTGCCAGCAGTGAAGCGAGACGGGTCGAAGGGTTCTACGAGCAGTACTTC. Translated: CASSEARRVEGFYEQYF. The V gene is TRBV6-1, the J gene TRBJ2-7; D is unclear. Trimming took 0 bases from V and 3 from J, leaving 18 bases between them. In germline, CDR1 is MNHNS, CDR2 SASEGT. CDR3 length: 17 residues.